What follows is one T cell receptor beta chain and its context. Its antigen remains unidentified. The ends were cut back, 8 bases at V and 4 bases at J, with 26 bases in the middle. Germline assignment: CDR1 GTSNPN and CDR2 SVGIG (reference sequence). This CDR3 is built from 16 residues. Synthesis of TCR beta cDNA was carried out from 500 ng total RNA with a constant-region primer. Employing slightly modified ARM-PCR, three nested multiplex PCR rounds were run, and these gave rise to the TCR beta libraries. The first two PCR rounds, approximately 10 cycles each, used TRBV1-TRBV30 forward primers and a C-beta reverse primer. TCRdb re-analysed the multiplex PCR reads in MiXCR, keeping a single row per CDR3 protein. The data hold about 180,000 distinct CDR3 sequences, with roughly 60% observed a single time. The sample belongs to a study of tumor-infiltrating lymphocytes in primary liver carcinoma. Overall study: Roughly 3.65 to 7.5 million productive TCRbeta reads came from each sample, comparable across tissue types.

Study results and limitations: Reduced overlap was seen in tumor-adjacent and tumor-blood pairs versus tumor region pairs. Bulk, unsorted sampling meant CD4+ and CD8+ repertoires went uncompared.

Unsorted whole blood yielded blood RNA, and germline DNA was extracted as well. The V gene is TRBV30, the J gene TRBJ1-2; TRBD1 might be the D (6 bases). This receptor was obtained from a man between 40 and 49 years old with primary liver carcinoma and hepatitis B virus infection. The specimen sequenced was peripheral blood. This CDR3 reads CARNIRTARVSYGYTF. Written as DNA, the CDR3 is TGTGCCAGAAATATCCGGACAGCCCGGGTGTCCTATGGCTACACCTTC.